This section outlines one T cell receptor (beta chain) sequence together with its context. Sequencing of TCR beta covered CD8+ and CD4+ T cells obtained from blood. Random hexamers were used to reverse transcribe roughly 0.5 to 1 ug of RNA. TCRdb analysed the immunoSEQ multiplex PCR reads with MiXCR anew, one entry per CDR3 protein. The sample has 77,000 or so distinct CDR3 sequences, roughly 91% seen once; the top ten hold roughly 0.56%. Germline lookup yields CDR1 MNHEY and CDR2 SMNVEV (reference sequence). This CDR3 region has 14 residues. Trimming removed 6 bases from V and 0 bases from J, with 9 bases in between. This entry belongs to a study of CD8 T cells in Susac syndrome.

The V call is TRBV27, the J call TRBJ1-3; D remains ambiguous. Material for sequencing was CD4+ T cells from PBMCs. This receptor was obtained from a human donor with Susac syndrome. Here the CDR3 reads CASSPLFSGNTIYF. The CDR3 region has the DNA TGTGCCAGCAGCCCGTTGTTCTCTGGAAACACCATATATTTT.